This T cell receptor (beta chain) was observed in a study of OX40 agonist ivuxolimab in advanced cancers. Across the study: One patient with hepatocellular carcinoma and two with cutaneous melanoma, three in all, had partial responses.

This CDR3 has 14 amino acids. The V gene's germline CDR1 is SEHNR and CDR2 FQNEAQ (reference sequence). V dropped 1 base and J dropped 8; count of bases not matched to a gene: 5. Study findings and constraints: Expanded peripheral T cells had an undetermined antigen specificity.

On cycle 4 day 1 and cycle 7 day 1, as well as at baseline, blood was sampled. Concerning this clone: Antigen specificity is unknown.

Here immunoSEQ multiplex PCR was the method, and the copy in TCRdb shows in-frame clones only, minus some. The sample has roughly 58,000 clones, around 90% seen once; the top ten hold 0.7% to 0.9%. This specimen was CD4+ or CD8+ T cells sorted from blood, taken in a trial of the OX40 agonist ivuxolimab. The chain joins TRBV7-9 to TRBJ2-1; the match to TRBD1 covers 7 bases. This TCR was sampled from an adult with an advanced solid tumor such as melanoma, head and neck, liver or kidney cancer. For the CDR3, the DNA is TGTGCCAGCAGCTTAGAACAGGGGCGCGATGAGCAGTTCTTC. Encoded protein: CASSLEQGRDEQFF. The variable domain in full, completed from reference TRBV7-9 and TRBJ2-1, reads DTGVSQNPRHKITKRGQNVTFRCDPISEHNRLYWYRQTLGQGPEFLTYFQNEAQLEKSRLLSDRFSAERPKGSFSTLEIQRTEQGDSAMYLCASSLEQGRDEQFFGPGTRLTVL.